The clone carrying this T cell receptor (beta chain) was seen repeatedly, ten times or more. Antigen specificity is unknown. The CDR3 sequence is 14 residues long. V dropped 2 bases and J dropped 4 bases, with 14 bases sitting between them. CDR1 is SQVTM, CDR2 ANQGSEA, per germline. Time point here: persistent/refractory GD, antithyroid drugs over 5 years with positive TRAb. Construction of the TCR library relied on RNA isolated from PBMCs. This sample is drawn from a study of regulatory T cells in long-lasting Graves disease. The authors built TCR beta libraries using iRepertoire HTBI primers and Arm-PCR of CDR3 regions. MiXCR, run by TCRdb on the multiplex PCR reads, gives a single entry per CDR3 protein. The sample has around 450,000 distinct CDR3 sequences, roughly a fifth seen once. Whole-study results and caveats: Compared with new cases, persistent Graves' patients showed reduced TCR diversity. Persistent cases favored TRBV28, TRBJ1-2 and TRBJ2-5.

V is TRBV29-1 and J is TRBJ1-1, with D perhaps TRBD1 (6 bases). The clonotype originates from a female donor with Graves disease. Source: peripheral blood mononuclear cells (PBMCs), taken when the disease was refractory, from a patient treated with antithyroid drugs. The CDR3 is CSVELGALGTEAFF. The CDR3 DNA reads as TGCAGCGTTGAACTGGGGGCGTTAGGCACTGAAGCTTTCTTT.